This T cell receptor beta chain originates from a study of T cells in Graves' hyperthyroidism and ophthalmopathy. The V segment lost 7 bases and the J segment 6 bases; nucleotides outside the gene matches: 10. This CDR3 is 14 amino acids long. In germline, CDR1 is MNHEY, CDR2 SMNVEV (reference sequence). TCR beta CDR3 region amplification was performed from RNA transcripts. The primer set for the first-round RT-PCR of the TCR CDR3 was HTBI. TCRdb analysed the multiplex PCR reads with MiXCR anew, one entry per CDR3 protein. The sample carries about 420,000 distinct CDR3 sequences, less than 20% recorded once. This clonotype was observed at least ten times. Hyperthyroidism was newly diagnosed in patients aged 18 to 65 (duration under 2 months). Diagnoses rested on clinical symptoms, serum thyroxine and TRAb, thyroid ultrasound and orbital computed tomography.

The TCR sequence derives from a woman aged 18-30 years with Graves' hyperthyroidism. The source material was blood. The gene calls are TRBV27 and TRBJ2-3; 7 nucleotides match TRBD1. This CDR3 is CASTRQGRGDTQYF. For the CDR3, the DNA is TGTGCCAGCACCCGACAGGGTCGAGGTGATACGCAGTATTTT.